The 16 T cell receptor beta chains reported below all come from one sample, sequenced in a study. Produced via immunoSEQ multiplex PCR; TCRdb's table is partial and in-frame only. The sample records nearly 70,000 clones, roughly 95% being singletons. The sequenced sample was PBMCs. Source of these receptors: a man aged 35 to 55 with rheumatoid arthritis.

The V call is TRBV7-3, the J call TRBJ2-2; TRBD2 aligns across 14 bases. Per germline, CDR1 SGHTA and CDR2 FQGTGA. Trimming cost V 5 bases and J 0 bases; bases outside gene matches: 2. The CDR3 loop spans 17 amino acids. The CDR3: CASSATSGRANTGELFF. The CDR3 DNA is TGTGCCAGCAGCGCGACTAGCGGGAGGGCGAACACCGGGGAGCTGTTTTTT.

This rearrangement joins TRBV19 to TRBJ2-7; 7 nucleotides align to TRBD1. V trimming: 0 bases; J trimming: 2 bases; junction bases outside the gene matches: 7. This CDR3 has 16 residues. Germline loops: CDR1 LNHDA, CDR2 SQIVND (reference sequence). The CDR3 sequence is CASSIEWGTAAYEQYF. The CDR3 nucleotides are TGTGCCAGTAGTATAGAGTGGGGGACAGCCGCCTACGAGCAGTACTTC.

The rearrangement uses TRBV6-5 and TRBJ2-2; D may be TRBD1 (6 bases). CDR3 length equals 12 residues. Germline lookup yields CDR1 MNHEY and CDR2 SVGAGI. Trimming took off 5 bases at V and 7 bases at J, with 8 bases between the two ends. The CDR3 reads CASSTGIGELFF. In nucleotides, the CDR3 is TGTGCCAGCAGTACAGGGATCGGGGAGCTGTTTTTT.

V and J are TRBV5-6 and TRBJ1-1; D is perhaps TRBD1 (5 bases). Germline V CDR1 and CDR2: SGHDT, YYEEEE. This CDR3 spans 17 amino acids. V lost 1 base and J lost 0, with 16 bases in between. The CDR3 DNA is TGTGCCAGCAGCTTGAGGGTCCGGACGGGGGTGAACACTGAAGCTTTCTTT. Translating it yields CASSLRVRTGVNTEAFF.

The chain uses TRBV6-5 and TRBJ1-4, with D unresolved. This CDR3 is built from 14 residues. V was cut by 8 bases and J by 4 bases, with 14 bases left in between. CDR1 is MNHEY and CDR2 is SVGAGI in the germline V gene. CDR3 sequence (DNA): TGTGCCAGCTCCACCAGGCAGAATAATGAAAAACTGTTTTTT. This encodes CASSTRQNNEKLFF.

This clone was found a few times. The V gene is TRBV2, the J gene TRBJ1-5, with 7 positions matching TRBD1. Trimming took 6 bases from V and 0 from J; bases not matched to a gene: 11. From germline, CDR1 is SNHLY and CDR2 FYNNEI. This CDR3 is built from 17 residues. The CDR3 loop is CASRIGTDPYSNQPQHF. For the CDR3, the DNA is TGTGCCAGCAGGATCGGGACAGACCCCTATAGCAATCAGCCCCAGCATTTT.

This chain uses TRBV12-5 with TRBJ2-1; D is perhaps TRBD1 (7 bases). Trimming removed 4 bases at V and 6 bases at J, with 13 bases between. The CDR3 consists of 14 residues. CDR1 is LGHNT and CDR2 is FRNRAP in the germline V gene. CDR3: CASGWGDSGNEQFF. CDR3 in DNA: TGTGCTAGTGGTTGGGGGGACAGCGGCAATGAGCAGTTCTTC.

This sequence joins TRBV6-6 and TRBJ1-4, with D perhaps matching TRBD1 (6 bases). The CDR3 is made up of 16 amino acids. Per the germline V gene, CDR1 is MNHNY and CDR2 is SVGAGI (reference sequence). The germline V and J ends were trimmed by 3 bases and 3 bases, with 14 bases remaining between them. The CDR3 here is CASSYWGRRPNEKLFF. The CDR3 nucleotides are TGTGCCAGCAGTTATTGGGGGCGCAGACCTAATGAAAAACTGTTTTTT.

The CDR3 spells CASRGQGNYGYTF. CDR3 bases: TGTGCCAGCAGGGGACAGGGAAACTATGGCTACACCTTC. The rearrangement links TRBV27 to TRBJ1-2, with 9 bases identical to TRBD1. The CDR3 runs 13 residues. Trimming cost V 6 bases and J 2 bases; bases outside gene matches: 1. Germline CDR1 and CDR2: MNHEY and SMNVEV (reference sequence).

The rearrangement uses TRBV28 and TRBJ1-5; the match to TRBD1 covers 7 bases. The V gene end was trimmed by 2 bases and the J gene end by 5 bases; junction bases not matched to a gene: 12. The CDR3 consists of 17 residues. Germline CDR1 MDHEN, CDR2 SYDVKM. The CDR3 DNA sequence: TGTGCCAGCAGTTTAATGTCCTCGGGACAGCTAGATCAGCCCCAGCATTTT. This translates into CASSLMSSGQLDQPQHF.

This chain connects TRBV5-1 to TRBJ1-1; D perhaps matches TRBD1 (5 bases). The CDR3 is 15 amino acids. V lost 7 bases to trimming and J lost 0 bases, with 16 bases between them. Germline CDR1 is SGHRS and CDR2 is YFSETQ. In DNA, the CDR3 is TGCGCCAGCCACCCGGGACGGGGGATGAACACTGAAGCTTTCTTT. Translated: CASHPGRGMNTEAFF.

In this sample, this clone turned up once. The V call is TRBV27, the J call TRBJ2-7; D is possibly TRBD1 or TRBD2 (5 bases each). The CDR3 contains 13 residues. Germline V CDR1 and CDR2: MNHEY, SMNVEV (reference sequence). The V end was cut by 7 bases, the J end by 2 bases, with 12 bases between. CDR3 residues: CASKGTETYEQYF. The CDR3 nucleotides are TGTGCCAGCAAAGGGACGGAAACCTACGAGCAGTACTTC.

This chain connects TRBV3-1 (or the pseudogene TRBV3-2) to TRBJ2-1; TRBD2 matches at 8 bases. There are 14 residues in the CDR3. CDR1 and CDR2 (germline): LGHDT, YNNKEL (reference sequence). Trimming took 1 base from V and 10 from J; bases not matched to a gene: 6. The CDR3: CASSQAGLAGEQFF. The CDR3, as DNA: TGTGCCAGCAGCCAAGCTGGACTAGCAGGCGAGCAGTTCTTC.

The V gene is TRBV28, the J gene TRBJ1-5; no clear D. V dropped 5 bases and J dropped 1 base, with 12 bases sitting between them. CDR3 length: 15 residues. Germline V gives CDR1 MDHEN, CDR2 SYDVKM. This CDR3 reads CASSLPTGSNQPQHF. The CDR3 nucleotides are TGTGCCAGCAGTCTCCCGACCGGAAGCAATCAGCCCCAGCATTTT. The complete variable domain, with remaining parts taken from reference TRBV28 and TRBJ1-5, reads DVKVTQSSRYLVKRTGEKVFLECVQDMDHENMFWYRQDPGLGLRLIYFSYDVKMKEKGDIPEGYSVSREKKERFSLILESASTNQTSMYLCASSLPTGSNQPQHFGDGTRLSIL.

The chain recombines TRBV28 with TRBJ1-1; tentatively, D is TRBD1 (5 bases). The V gene's germline CDR1 is MDHEN and CDR2 SYDVKM. V was cut by 8 bases and J by 4 bases, with 17 bases left in between. This CDR3 has 14 amino acids. The CDR3 sequence: CASSSYLQGTEAFF. Here the CDR3 DNA reads TGTGCCAGCTCGTCATATCTTCAGGGCACTGAAGCTTTCTTT.

The chain recombines TRBV6-5 with TRBJ2-2; D is ambiguous. Per germline, CDR1 MNHEY and CDR2 SVGAGI. The CDR3 totals 14 residues. V was clipped by 7 bases and J by 0 bases, with 9 bases between them. CDR3 in amino acids: CASTTHPNTGELFF. The CDR3, as DNA: TGTGCCAGCACGACACACCCGAACACCGGGGAGCTGTTTTTT.